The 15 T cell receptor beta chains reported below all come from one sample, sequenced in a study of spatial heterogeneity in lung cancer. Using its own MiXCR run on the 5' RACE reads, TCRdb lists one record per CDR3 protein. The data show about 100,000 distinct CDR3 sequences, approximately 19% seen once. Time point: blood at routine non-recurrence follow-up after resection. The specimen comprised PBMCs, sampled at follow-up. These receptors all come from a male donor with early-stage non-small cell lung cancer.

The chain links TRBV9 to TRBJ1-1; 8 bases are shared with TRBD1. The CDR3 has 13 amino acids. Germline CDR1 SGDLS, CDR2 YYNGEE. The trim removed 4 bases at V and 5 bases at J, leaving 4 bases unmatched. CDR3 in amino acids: CASSFTGGTEAFF. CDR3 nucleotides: TGTGCCAGCAGCTTTACAGGGGGAACTGAAGCTTTCTTT. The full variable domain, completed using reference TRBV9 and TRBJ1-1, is DSGVTQTPKHLITATGQRVTLRCSPRSGDLSVYWYQQSLDQGLQFLIQYYNGEERAKGNILERFSAQQFPDLHSELNLSSLELGDSALYFCASSFTGGTEAFFGQGTRLTVV.

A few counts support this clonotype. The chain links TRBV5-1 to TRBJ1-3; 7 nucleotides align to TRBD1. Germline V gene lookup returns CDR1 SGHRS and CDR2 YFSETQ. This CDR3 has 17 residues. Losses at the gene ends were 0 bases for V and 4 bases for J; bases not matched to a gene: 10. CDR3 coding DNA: TGCGCCAGCAGCTTGGAATTGACAGGGAGATCCGGAAACACCATATATTTT. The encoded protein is CASSLELTGRSGNTIYF.

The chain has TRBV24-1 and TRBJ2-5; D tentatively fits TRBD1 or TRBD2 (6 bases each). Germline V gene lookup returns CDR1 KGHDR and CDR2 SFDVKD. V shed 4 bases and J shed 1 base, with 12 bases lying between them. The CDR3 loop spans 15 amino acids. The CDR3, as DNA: TGTGCCACCAGTGACCCAGGGGACTCCCAAGAGACCCAGTACTTC. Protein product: CATSDPGDSQETQYF.

The CDR3 region has the DNA TGTGCCAGCAGCTTTACGGCTAGCGGGGGGGCAAGCACAGATACGCAGTATTTT. It codes for CASSFTASGGASTDTQYF. The chain uses TRBV7-2 and TRBJ2-3, with 12 positions matching TRBD2. The CDR3 covers 18 residues. Losses at the gene ends were 3 bases for V and 0 bases for J; bases not matched to a gene: 7. Germline V CDR1 and CDR2: SGHTA, FQGNSA.

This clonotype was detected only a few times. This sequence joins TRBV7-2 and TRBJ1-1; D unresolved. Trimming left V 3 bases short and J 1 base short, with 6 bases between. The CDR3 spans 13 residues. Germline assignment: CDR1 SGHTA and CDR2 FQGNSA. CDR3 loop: CASSFITNTEAFF. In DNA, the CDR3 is TGTGCCAGCAGCTTCATAACGAACACTGAAGCTTTCTTT.

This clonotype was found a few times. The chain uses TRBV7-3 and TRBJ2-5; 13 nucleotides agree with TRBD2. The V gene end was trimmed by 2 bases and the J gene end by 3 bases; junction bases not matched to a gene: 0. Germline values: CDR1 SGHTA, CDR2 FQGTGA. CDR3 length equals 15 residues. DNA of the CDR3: TGTGCCAGCAGCTTAGGGACTAGCGGGAAAGAGACCCAGTACTTC. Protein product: CASSLGTSGKETQYF. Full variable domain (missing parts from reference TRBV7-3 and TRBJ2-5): GAGVSQTPSNKVTEKGKYVELRCDPISGHTALYWYRQSLGQGPEFLIYFQGTGAADDSGLPNDRFFAVRPEGSVSTLKIQRTERGDSAVYLCASSLGTSGKETQYFGPGTRLLVL.

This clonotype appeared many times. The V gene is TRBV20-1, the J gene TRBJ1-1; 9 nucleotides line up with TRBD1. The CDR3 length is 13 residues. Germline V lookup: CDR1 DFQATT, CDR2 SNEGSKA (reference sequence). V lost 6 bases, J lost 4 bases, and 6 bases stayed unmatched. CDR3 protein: CSAPGTGTTEAFF. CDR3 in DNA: TGCAGTGCACCTGGGACAGGGACCACTGAAGCTTTCTTT.

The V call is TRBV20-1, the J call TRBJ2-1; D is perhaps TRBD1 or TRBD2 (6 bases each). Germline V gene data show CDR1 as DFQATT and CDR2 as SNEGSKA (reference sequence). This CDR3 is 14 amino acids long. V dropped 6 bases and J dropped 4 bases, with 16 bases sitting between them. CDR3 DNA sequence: TGCAGTGCCCAAGGGGGGCTCCAGTACAATGAGCAGTTCTTC. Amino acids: CSAQGGLQYNEQFF.

The CDR3 reads CASSYSGTGLPDTQYF. CDR3 sequence (DNA): TGTGCCAGCAGTTACTCGGGGACAGGGTTACCAGATACGCAGTATTTT. The V gene is TRBV6-6, the J gene TRBJ2-3, with 9 bases lining up with TRBD1. In germline, CDR1 is MNHNY, CDR2 SVGAGI (reference sequence). V lost 0 bases, J lost 4 bases, and 5 bases stayed unmatched. The CDR3 spans 16 residues.

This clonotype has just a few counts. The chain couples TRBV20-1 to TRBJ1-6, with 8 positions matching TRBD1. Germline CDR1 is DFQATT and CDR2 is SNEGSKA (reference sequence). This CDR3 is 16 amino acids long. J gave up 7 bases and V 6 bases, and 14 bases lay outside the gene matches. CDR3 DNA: TGCAGTGCCCGGATGAGACAGGGGATCGCAAATTCACCCCTCCACTTT. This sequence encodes CSARMRQGIANSPLHF.

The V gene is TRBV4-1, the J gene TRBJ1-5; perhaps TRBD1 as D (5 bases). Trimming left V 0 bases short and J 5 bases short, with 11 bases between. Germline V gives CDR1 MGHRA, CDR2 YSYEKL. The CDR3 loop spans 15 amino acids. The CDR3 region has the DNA TGCGCCAGCAGCCAAGATACACAGGCCTATCAGCCCCAGCATTTT. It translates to CASSQDTQAYQPQHF.

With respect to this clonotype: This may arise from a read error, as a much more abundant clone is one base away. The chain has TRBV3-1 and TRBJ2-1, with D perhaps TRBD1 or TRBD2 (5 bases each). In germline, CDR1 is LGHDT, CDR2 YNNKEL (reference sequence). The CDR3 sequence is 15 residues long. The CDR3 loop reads CASSQSRDLYNGQFF. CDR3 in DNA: TGTGCCAGCAGCCAGAGCCGGGACCTCTACAATGGGCAGTTCTTC.

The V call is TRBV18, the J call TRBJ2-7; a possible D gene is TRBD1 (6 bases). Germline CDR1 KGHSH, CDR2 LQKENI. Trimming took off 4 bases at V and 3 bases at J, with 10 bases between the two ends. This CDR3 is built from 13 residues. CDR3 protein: CASSLDRSYEQYV. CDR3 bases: TGTGCCAGCTCACTTGACAGGAGCTACGAGCAGTACGTC.

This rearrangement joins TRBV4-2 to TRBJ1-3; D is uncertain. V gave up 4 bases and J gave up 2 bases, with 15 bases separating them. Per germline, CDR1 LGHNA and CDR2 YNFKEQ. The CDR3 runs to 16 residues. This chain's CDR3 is CASSPTRTAAGNTIYF. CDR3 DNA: TGTGCCAGCAGCCCTACCCGAACGGCAGCTGGAAACACCATATATTTT.

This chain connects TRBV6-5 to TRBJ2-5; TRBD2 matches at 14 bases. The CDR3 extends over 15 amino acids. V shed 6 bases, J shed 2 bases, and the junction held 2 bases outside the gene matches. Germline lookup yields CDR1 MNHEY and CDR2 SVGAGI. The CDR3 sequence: CASRGLAGGQETQYF. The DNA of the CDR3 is TGTGCCAGCAGAGGACTAGCGGGGGGACAAGAGACCCAGTACTTC.